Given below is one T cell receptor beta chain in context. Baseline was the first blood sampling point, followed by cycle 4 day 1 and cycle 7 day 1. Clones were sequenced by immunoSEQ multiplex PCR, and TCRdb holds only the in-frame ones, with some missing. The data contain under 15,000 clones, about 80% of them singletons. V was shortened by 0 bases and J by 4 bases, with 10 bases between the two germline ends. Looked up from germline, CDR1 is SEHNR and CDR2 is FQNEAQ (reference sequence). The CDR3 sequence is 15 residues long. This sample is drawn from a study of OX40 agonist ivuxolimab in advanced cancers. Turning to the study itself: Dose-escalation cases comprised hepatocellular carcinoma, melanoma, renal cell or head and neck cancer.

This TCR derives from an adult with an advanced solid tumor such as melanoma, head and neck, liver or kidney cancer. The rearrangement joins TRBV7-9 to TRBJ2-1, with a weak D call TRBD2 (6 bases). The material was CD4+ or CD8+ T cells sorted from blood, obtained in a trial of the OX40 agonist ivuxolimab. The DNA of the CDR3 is TGTGCCAGCAGCTTAGCTAGCGGAGGGTACAATGAGCAGTTCTTC. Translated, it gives CASSLASGGYNEQFF. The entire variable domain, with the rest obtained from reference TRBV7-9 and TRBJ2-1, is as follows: DTGVSQNPRHKITKRGQNVTFRCDPISEHNRLYWYRQTLGQGPEFLTYFQNEAQLEKSRLLSDRFSAERPKGSFSTLEIQRTEQGDSAMYLCASSLASGGYNEQFFGPGTRLTVL.